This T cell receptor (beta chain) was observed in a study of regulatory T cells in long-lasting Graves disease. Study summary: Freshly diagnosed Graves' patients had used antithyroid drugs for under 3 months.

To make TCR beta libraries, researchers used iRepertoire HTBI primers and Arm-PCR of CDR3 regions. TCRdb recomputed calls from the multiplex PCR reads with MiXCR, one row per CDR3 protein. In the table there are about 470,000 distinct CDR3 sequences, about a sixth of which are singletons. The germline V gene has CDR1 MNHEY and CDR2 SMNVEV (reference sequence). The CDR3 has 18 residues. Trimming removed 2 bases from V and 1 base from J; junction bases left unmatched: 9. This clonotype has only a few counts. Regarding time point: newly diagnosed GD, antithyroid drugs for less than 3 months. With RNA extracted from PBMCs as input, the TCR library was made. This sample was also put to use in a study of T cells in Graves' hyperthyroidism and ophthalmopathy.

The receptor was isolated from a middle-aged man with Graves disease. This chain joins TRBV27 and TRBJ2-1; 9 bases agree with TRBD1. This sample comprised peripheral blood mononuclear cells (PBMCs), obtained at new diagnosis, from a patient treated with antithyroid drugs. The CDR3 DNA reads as TGTGCCAGCAGTTTAGATACCACAGGGGGCTATTCCTACAATGAGCAGTTCTTC. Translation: CASSLDTTGGYSYNEQFF.